One and the same sample provided the 3 T cell receptor beta chains below, sequenced in a study of shared clonotypes between healthy human individuals. Sequencing was performed with immunoSEQ multiplex PCR; in TCRdb, only in-frame clones are kept and a portion is missing. The sample carries about 560,000 clones, around three quarters recorded once. Sequenced material: PBMCs. These receptors were obtained from a middle-aged woman in good health. Some clones in this sample may be carry-over from other donors' samples.

CDR3 sequence (DNA): TGTGCCAGCAGTGAGGAGACAGGGCACGACGGCTACACCTTC. It is translated as CASSEETGHDGYTF. The genes are TRBV2 and TRBJ1-2, with 7 bases that match TRBD1. Germline V gives CDR1 SNHLY, CDR2 FYNNEI. The CDR3 runs 14 residues. Trimming took 3 bases from V and 8 from J; bases not matched to a gene: 9.

The genes are TRBV30 and TRBJ1-2; TRBD1 agrees at 7 bases. V lost 0 bases, J lost 4 bases, and 8 bases stayed unmatched. The germline gives CDR1 GTSNPN, CDR2 SVGIG (reference sequence). CDR3 length: 15 residues. CDR3: CAWSVKGQVPYGYTF. The CDR3, as DNA: TGTGCCTGGAGTGTAAAAGGACAGGTTCCCTATGGCTACACCTTC. Full variable domain (missing parts from reference TRBV30 and TRBJ1-2): SQTIHQWPATLVQPVGSPLSLECTVEGTSNPNLYWYRQAAGRGLQLLFYSVGIGQISSEVPQNLSASRPQDRQFILSSKKLLLSDSGFYLCAWSVKGQVPYGYTFGSGTRLTVV.

The chain combines TRBV5-1 with TRBJ2-5, with TRBD1 matching over 12 bases. Germline values: CDR1 SGHRS, CDR2 YFSETQ. This CDR3 is built from 17 residues. Trimming at V came to 7 bases and at J to 1 base, leaving 11 bases not matched to a gene. The CDR3 loop reads CASGDRGLAGTQETQYF. For the CDR3, the DNA is TGCGCCAGCGGGGACAGGGGGCTAGCGGGGACCCAAGAGACCCAGTACTTC.